These 5 T cell receptor beta chains share one sample of origin, sequenced in a study of T cell responses to AZD1222 COVID-19 vaccine. Generated by immunoSEQ multiplex PCR, the TCRdb table keeps only in-frame clones and is missing some. The sample has about 120,000 clones, over 75% seen once. The sample in question was peripheral blood, obtained on day 0 of AZD1222 vaccination. The receptors were gathered from an adult in good health.

The chain combines TRBV30 with TRBJ2-7, with a weak D call TRBD2 (6 bases). Germline loops: CDR1 GTSNPN, CDR2 SVGIG (reference sequence). V was cut by 4 bases and J by 0 bases, with 16 bases left in between. The CDR3 totals 15 residues. The DNA for the CDR3 is TGTGCCTGGAAAGCGGGCCGGATAAGCTCCTACGAGCAGTACTTC. Its translation is CAWKAGRISSYEQYF. The full variable domain, completed using reference TRBV30 and TRBJ2-7, is SQTIHQWPATLVQPVGSPLSLECTVEGTSNPNLYWYRQAAGRGLQLLFYSVGIGQISSEVPQNLSASRPQDRQFILSSKKLLLSDSGFYLCAWKAGRISSYEQYFGPGTRLTVT.

The rearrangement uses TRBV19 and TRBJ1-2; D is perhaps TRBD1 (6 bases). V lost 10 bases and J lost 2, with 17 bases in between. The CDR3 length is 14 residues. The germline V gene has CDR1 LNHDA and CDR2 SQIVND (reference sequence). The CDR3 reads CATQGQSFNYGYTF. In nucleotides, the CDR3 is TGTGCCACCCAGGGGCAGTCATTCAACTATGGCTACACCTTC. The full variable domain, with the rest looked up from reference TRBV19 and TRBJ1-2, is DGGITQSPKYLFRKEGQNVTLSCEQNLNHDAMYWYRQDPGQGLRLIYYSQIVNDFQKGDIAEGYSVSREKKESFPLTVTSAQKNPTAFYLCATQGQSFNYGYTFGSGTRLTVV.

The chain links TRBV4-1 to TRBJ2-5; TRBD2 matches 8 bases. The CDR3 consists of 16 residues. CDR1 and CDR2 (germline): MGHRA, YSYEKL. Trimming cost V 1 base and J 0 bases; bases outside gene matches: 4. The chain's CDR3 is CASSQVGGGYQETQYF. CDR3 in DNA: TGCGCCAGCAGCCAAGTTGGCGGGGGGTACCAAGAGACCCAGTACTTC.

The V call is TRBV13, the J call TRBJ2-7; TRBD1 matches at 9 bases. V lost 5 bases and J lost 2; bases outside the gene matches: 7. The CDR3 is made up of 15 amino acids. Germline assignment: CDR1 PRHDT and CDR2 FYEKMQ (reference sequence). The CDR3: CASSPRQGGTYEQYF. In DNA form, the CDR3 reads TGTGCCAGCAGCCCCAGACAGGGGGGCACCTACGAGCAGTACTTC.

This chain joins TRBV4-1 and TRBJ1-2; no reliable D call. This CDR3 is 16 amino acids long. V lost 0 bases to trimming and J lost 2 bases, with 13 bases between them. Germline-derived CDR1 and CDR2 are MGHRA and YSYEKL. The CDR3 protein is CASSQDAGFENYGYTF. The CDR3 coding sequence is TGCGCCAGCAGCCAAGACGCTGGATTTGAGAACTATGGCTACACCTTC.